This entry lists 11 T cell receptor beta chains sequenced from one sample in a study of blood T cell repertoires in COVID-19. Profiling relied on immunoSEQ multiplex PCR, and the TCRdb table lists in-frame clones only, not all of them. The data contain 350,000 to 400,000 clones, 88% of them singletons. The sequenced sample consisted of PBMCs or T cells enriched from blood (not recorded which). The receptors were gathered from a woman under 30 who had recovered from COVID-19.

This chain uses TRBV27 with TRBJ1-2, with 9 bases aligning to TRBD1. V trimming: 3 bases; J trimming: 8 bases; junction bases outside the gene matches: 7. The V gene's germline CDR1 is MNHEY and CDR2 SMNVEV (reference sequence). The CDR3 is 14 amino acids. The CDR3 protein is CASSFGTGPPGYTF. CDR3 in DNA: TGTGCCAGCAGTTTCGGGACAGGGCCTCCCGGCTACACCTTC.

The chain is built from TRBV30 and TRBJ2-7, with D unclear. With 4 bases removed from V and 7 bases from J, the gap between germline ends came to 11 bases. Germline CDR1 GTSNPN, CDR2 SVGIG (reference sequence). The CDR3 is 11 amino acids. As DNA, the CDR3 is TGTGCCTGGACAGGCGAAGGTGAGCAGTACTTC. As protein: CAWTGEGEQYF. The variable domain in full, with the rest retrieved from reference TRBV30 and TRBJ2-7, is SQTIHQWPATLVQPVGSPLSLECTVEGTSNPNLYWYRQAAGRGLQLLFYSVGIGQISSEVPQNLSASRPQDRQFILSSKKLLLSDSGFYLCAWTGEGEQYFGPGTRLTVT.

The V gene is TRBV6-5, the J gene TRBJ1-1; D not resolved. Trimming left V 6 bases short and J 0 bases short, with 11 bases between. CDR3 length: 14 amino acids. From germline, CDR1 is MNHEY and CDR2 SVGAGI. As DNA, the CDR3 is TGTGCCAGCAGCGGGCGGGGTGTGAACACTGAAGCTTTCTTT. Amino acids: CASSGRGVNTEAFF.

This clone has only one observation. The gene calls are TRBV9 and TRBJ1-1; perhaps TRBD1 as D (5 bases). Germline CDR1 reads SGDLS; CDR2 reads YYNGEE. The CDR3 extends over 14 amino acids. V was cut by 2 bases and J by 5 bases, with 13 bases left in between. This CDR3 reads CASSVAGRETEAFF. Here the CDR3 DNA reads TGTGCCAGCAGCGTGGCAGGGAGGGAAACTGAAGCTTTCTTT.

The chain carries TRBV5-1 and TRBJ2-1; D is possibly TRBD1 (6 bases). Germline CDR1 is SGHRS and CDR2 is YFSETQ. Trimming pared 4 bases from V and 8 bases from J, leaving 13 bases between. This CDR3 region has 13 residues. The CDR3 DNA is TGCGCCAGCAGCGGGGTTAAGGGGGATGAGCAGTTCTTC. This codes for CASSGVKGDEQFF.

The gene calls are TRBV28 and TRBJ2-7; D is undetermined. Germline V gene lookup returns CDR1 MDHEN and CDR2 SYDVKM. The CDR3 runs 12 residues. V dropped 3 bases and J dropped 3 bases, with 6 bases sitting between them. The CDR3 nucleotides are TGTGCCAGCAGTTTGGCGGTCTACGAGCAGTACTTC. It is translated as CASSLAVYEQYF.

CDR3 nucleotides: TGTGCCAGCAGCCAACAGGGTAAAGATAATTCACCCCTCCACTTT. It yields the protein CASSQQGKDNSPLHF. V is TRBV3-1 (or the pseudogene TRBV3-2) and J is TRBJ1-6, with D perhaps matching TRBD1 (5 bases). The CDR3 consists of 15 residues. The V gene lost 2 bases and the J gene lost 5 bases, with 10 bases spanning the gap. Germline-derived CDR1 and CDR2 are LGHDT and YNNKEL (reference sequence).

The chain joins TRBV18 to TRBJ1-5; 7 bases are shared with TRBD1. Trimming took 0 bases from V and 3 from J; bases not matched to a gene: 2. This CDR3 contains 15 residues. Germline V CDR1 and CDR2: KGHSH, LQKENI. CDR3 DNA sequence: TGTGCCAGCTCACCACCGACAGGGAACAATCAGCCCCAGCATTTT. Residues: CASSPPTGNNQPQHF.

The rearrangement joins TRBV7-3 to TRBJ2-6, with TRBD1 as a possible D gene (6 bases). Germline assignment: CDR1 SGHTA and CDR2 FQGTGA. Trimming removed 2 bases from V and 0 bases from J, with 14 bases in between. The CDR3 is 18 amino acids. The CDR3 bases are TGTGCCAGCAGCTTAGACGGACAGTCCTTCTCTGGGGCCAACGTCCTGACTTTC. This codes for CASSLDGQSFSGANVLTF.

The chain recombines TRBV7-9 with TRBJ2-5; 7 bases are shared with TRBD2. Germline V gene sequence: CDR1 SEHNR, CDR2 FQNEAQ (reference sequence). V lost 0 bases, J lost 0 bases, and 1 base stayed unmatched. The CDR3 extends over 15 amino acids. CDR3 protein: CASSLAGRDQETQYF. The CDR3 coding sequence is TGTGCCAGCAGCTTAGCAGGGAGGGACCAAGAGACCCAGTACTTC.

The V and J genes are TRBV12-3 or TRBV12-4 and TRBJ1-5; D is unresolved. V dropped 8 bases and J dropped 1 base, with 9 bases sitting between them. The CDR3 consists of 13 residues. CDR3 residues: CASEDESNQPQHF. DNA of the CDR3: TGTGCCAGCGAGGATGAGAGCAATCAGCCCCAGCATTTT.